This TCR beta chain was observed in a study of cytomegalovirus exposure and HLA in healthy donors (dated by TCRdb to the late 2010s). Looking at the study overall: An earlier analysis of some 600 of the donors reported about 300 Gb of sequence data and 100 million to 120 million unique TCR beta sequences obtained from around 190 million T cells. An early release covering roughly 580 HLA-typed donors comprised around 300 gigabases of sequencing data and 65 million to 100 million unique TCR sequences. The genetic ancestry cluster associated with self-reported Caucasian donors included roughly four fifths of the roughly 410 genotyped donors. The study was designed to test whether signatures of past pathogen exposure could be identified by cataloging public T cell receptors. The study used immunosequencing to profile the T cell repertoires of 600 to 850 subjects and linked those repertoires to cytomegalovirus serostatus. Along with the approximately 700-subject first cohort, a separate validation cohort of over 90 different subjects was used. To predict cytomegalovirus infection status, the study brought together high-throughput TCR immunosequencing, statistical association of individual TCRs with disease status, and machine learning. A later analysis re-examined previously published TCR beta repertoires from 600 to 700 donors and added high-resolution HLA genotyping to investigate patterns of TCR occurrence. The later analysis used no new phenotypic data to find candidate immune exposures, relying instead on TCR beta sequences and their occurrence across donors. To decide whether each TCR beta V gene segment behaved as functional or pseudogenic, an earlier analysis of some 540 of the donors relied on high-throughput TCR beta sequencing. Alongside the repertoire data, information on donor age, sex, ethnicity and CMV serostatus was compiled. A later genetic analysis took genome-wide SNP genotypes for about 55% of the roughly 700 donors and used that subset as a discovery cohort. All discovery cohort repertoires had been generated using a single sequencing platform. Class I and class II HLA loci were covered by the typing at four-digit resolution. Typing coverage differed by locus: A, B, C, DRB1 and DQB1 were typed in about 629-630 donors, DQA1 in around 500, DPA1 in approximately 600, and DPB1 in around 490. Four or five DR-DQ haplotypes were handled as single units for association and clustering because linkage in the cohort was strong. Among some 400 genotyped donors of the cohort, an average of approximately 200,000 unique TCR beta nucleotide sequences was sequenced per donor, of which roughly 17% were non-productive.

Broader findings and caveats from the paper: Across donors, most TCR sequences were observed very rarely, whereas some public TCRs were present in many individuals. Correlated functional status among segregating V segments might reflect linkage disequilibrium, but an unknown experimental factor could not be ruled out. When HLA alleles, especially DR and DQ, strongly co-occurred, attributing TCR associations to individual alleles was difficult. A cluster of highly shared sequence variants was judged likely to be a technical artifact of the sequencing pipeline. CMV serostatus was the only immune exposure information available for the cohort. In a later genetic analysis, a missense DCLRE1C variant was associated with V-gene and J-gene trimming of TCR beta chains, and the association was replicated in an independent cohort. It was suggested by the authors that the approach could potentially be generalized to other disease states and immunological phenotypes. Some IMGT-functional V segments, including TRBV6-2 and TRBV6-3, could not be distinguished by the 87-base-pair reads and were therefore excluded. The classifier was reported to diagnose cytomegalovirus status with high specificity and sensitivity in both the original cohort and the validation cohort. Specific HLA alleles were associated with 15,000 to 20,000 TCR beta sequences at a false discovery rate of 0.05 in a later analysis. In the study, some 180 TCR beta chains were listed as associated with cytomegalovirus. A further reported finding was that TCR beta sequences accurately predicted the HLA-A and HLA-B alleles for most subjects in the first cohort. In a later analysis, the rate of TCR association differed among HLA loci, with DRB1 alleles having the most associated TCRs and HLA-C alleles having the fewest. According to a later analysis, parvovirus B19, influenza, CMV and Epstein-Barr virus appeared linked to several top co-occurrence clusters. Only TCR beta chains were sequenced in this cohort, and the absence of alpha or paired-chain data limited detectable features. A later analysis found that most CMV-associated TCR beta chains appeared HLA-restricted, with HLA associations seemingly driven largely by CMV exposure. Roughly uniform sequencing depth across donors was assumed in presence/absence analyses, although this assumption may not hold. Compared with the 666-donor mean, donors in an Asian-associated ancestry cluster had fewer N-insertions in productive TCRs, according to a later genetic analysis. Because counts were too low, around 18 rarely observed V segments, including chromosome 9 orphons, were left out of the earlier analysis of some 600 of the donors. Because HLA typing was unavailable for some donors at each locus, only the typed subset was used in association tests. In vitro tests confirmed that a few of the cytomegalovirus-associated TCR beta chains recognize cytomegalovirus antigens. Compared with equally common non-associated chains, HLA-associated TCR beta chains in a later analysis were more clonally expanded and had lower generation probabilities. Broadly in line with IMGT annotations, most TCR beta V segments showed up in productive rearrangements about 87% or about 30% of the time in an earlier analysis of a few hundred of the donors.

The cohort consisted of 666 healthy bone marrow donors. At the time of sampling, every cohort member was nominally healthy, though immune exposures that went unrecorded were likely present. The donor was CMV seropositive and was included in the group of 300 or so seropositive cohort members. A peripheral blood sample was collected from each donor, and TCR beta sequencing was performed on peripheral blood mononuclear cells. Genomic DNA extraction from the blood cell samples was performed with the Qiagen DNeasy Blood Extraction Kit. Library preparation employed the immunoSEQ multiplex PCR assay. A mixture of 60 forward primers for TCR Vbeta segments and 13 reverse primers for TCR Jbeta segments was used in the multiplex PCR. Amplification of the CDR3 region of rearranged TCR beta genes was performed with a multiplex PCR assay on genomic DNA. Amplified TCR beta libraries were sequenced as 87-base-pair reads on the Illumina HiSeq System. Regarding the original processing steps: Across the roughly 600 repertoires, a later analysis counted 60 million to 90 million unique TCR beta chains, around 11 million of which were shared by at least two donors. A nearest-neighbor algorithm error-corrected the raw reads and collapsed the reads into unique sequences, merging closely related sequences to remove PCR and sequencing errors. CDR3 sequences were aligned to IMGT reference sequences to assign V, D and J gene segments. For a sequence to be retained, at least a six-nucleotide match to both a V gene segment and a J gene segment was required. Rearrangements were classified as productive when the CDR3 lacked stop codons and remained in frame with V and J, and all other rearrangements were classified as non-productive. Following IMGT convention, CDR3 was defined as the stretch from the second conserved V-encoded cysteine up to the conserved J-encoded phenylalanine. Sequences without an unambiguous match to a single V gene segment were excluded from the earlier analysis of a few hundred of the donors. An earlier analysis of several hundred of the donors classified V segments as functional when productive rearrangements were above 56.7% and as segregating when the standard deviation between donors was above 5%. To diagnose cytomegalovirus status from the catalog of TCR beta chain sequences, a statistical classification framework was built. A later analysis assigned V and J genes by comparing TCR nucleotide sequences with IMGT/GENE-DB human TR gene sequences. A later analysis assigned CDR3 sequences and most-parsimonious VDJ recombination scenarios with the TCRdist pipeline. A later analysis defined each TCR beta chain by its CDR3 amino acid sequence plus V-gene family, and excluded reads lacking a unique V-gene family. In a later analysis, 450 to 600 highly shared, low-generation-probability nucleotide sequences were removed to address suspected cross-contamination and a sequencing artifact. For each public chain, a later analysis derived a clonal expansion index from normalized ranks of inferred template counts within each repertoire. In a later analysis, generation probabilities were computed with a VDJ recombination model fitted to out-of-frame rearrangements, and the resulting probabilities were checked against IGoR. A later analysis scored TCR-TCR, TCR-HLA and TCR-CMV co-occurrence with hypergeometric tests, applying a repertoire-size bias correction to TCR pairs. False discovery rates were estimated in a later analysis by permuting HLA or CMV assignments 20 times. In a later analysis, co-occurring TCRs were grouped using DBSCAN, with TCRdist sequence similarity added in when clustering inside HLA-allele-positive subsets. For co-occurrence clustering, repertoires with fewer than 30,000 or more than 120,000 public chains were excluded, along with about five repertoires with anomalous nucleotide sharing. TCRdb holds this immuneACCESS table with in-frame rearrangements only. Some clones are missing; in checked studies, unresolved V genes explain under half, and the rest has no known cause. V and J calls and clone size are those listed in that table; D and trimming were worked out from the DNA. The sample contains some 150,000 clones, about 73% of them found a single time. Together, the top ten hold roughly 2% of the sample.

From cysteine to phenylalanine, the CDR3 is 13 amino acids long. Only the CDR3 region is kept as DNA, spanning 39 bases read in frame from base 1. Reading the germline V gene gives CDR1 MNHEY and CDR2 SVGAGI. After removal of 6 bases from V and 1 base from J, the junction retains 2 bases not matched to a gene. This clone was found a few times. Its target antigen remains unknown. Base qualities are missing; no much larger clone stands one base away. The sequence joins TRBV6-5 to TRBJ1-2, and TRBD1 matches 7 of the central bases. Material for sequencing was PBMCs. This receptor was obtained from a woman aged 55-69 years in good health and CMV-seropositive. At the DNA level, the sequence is TGTGCCAGCAGCCAGGGGGATAACTATGGCTACACCTTC. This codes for CASSQGDNYGYTF.